Following are 9 T cell receptor beta chains from one sample sequenced in a study of T cells in women clearing cervical HPV infection. Clones were sequenced by immunoSEQ multiplex PCR, and TCRdb holds only the in-frame ones, with some missing. In all, the sample yields 20,000 to 25,000 clones. The sequencing input was blood buffy coat. These TCRs come from a woman between 18 and 69 years old with a cervical HPV16 infection that either progressed to CIN3+ or cleared (not recorded which).

Turning to this clone: Sequencing ends 3 residues short of the CDR3 end; the germline J gene provides the rest. This chain joins TRBV5-1 and TRBJ1-4; a possible D gene is TRBD1 (5 bases). CDR3 length: 15 residues. Germline CDR1 and CDR2: SGHRS and YFSETQ. Trimming shortened V by 4 bases and J by 5 bases, and 15 bases separated the two germline ends. CDR3 DNA, as far as it was read: TGCGCCAGCAGCCTCAGGTCCGGGGGAAATGAAAAA. It is translated as CASSLRSGGNEK. The CDR3 in its entirety is CASSLRSGGNEKLFF.

Comment on this clone: The CDR3 extends 3 residues past the end of the read, so its final part is completed from the germline J gene. The chain uses TRBV19 and TRBJ1-1; TRBD1 matches at 9 bases. The CDR3 is 14 amino acids. Germline V gene sequence: CDR1 LNHDA, CDR2 SQIVND (reference sequence). V trimming: 5 bases; J trimming: 3 bases; junction bases outside the gene matches: 4. CDR3 DNA, as far as it was read: TGTGCCAGTAGTCTCGGGACAGGGTACACTGAA. This translates into CASSLGTGYTE. The CDR3 reads in full as CASSLGTGYTEAFF. Filled out from reference TRBV19 and TRBJ1-1, the complete variable domain reads DGGITQSPKYLFRKEGQNVTLSCEQNLNHDAMYWYRQDPGQGLRLIYYSQIVNDFQKGDIAEGYSVSREKKESFPLTVTSAQKNPTAFYLCASSLGTGYTEAFFGQGTRLTVV.

Partial CDR3 DNA: TGTGCCAGCAGCTTATTCTCGGGGTTGGACACCGGGGAG. Translated: CASSLFSGLDTGE. The CDR3 in its entirety is CASSLFSGLDTGELFF. This rearrangement joins TRBV7-3 to TRBJ2-2; tentatively, D is TRBD2 (5 bases). The read finishes 3 residues shy of the CDR3 end, and the germline J gene is used to complete it. V was trimmed by 2 bases and J by 3 bases, leaving 13 bases between them. The CDR3 is made up of 16 amino acids. The germline gives CDR1 SGHTA, CDR2 FQGTGA.

On this clone: The DNA ends 3 residues before the CDR3 does, and the rest of the CDR3 is filled in from the germline J gene. This chain links TRBV5-8 with TRBJ2-7; TRBD1 is a possible D gene (5 bases). Germline V gene data show CDR1 as SGHTS and CDR2 as YDEGEE. This CDR3 has 13 amino acids. With 4 bases removed from V and 6 bases from J, the gap between germline ends came to 14 bases. The CDR3 DNA, read in part, is TGTGCCAGCAGCAGAAGACAGCTGAGCGAG. Protein: CASSRRQLSE. Given in full, the CDR3 is CASSRRQLSEQYF. The full variable domain, its missing parts supplied by reference TRBV5-8 and TRBJ2-7, is EAGVTQSPTHLIKTRGQQATLRCSPISGHTSVYWYQQALGLGLQFLLWYDEGEERNRGNFPPRFSGRQFPNYSSELNVNALELEDSALYLCASSRRQLSEQYFGPGTRLTVT.

As to this clone: The CDR3 is cut off 3 residues early in the read; its end comes from the germline J gene. The chain recombines TRBV28 with TRBJ2-2; possible D gene TRBD2, 5 bases. The CDR3 loop spans 12 amino acids. Germline V lookup: CDR1 MDHEN, CDR2 SYDVKM. CDR3 DNA, as far as it was read: TGTGCCAGTTTCCGGGGTAATGAAAAG. Translated, it gives CASFRGNEK. The entire CDR3 reads CASFRGNEKLFF.

Notes on this clone: The read ends 3 residues before the CDR3 terminus; that terminus is restored from the germline J gene. V is TRBV7-2 and J is TRBJ2-4; 9 nucleotides align to TRBD1. There are 14 residues in the CDR3. Germline V gene data show CDR1 as SGHTA and CDR2 as FQGNSA. CDR3 bases read: TGTGCCAGCAGCATAGGGGGACAGGGATATGGT. Protein sequence: CASSIGGQGYG. The entire CDR3 reads CASSIGGQGYGQYF. The variable domain in full, completed from reference TRBV7-2 and TRBJ2-4, reads GAGVSQSPSNKVTEKGKDVELRCDPISGHTALYWYRQSLGQGLEFLIYFQGNSAPDKSGLPSDRFSAERTGGSVSTLTIQRTQQEDSAVYLCASSIGGQGYGQYFGAGTRLSVL.

Comment on this clone: The sequence runs out 3 residues before the end of the CDR3; the remainder is reconstructed from the germline J gene. The J gene is TRBJ1-1, the V gene TRBV6-1; possibly TRBD1 for D (5 bases). Per germline, CDR1 MNHNS and CDR2 SASEGT. The CDR3 runs to 15 residues. Trimming left V 1 base short and J 4 bases short, with 13 bases between. CDR3 sequence reads: CASSEVQGGVTEAFF. The part of the CDR3 DNA that was read is TGTGCCAGCAGTGAAGTTCAGGGTGGTGTCACTGAA.

Of note for this clone: The read halts 3 residues ahead of the CDR3 end, with the missing end drawn from the germline J gene. The chain is built from TRBV19 and TRBJ2-1, with D hard to call. CDR1 LNHDA and CDR2 SQIVND come from the germline V gene (reference sequence). This CDR3 is 14 amino acids long. Trimming removed 3 bases at V and 5 bases at J, with 11 bases between. This chain's CDR3 is CASSILGRNNEQFF. The CDR3 bases that were read are TGTGCCAGTAGTATTCTGGGCAGAAACAATGAG.

With regard to this clone: With the read ending 3 residues before the CDR3 end, the germline J gene is used to fill in that end. The J gene is TRBJ2-3, the V gene TRBV19, with 10 bases that match TRBD1. Germline values: CDR1 LNHDA, CDR2 SQIVND (reference sequence). J was trimmed by 5 bases and V by 3 bases; bases with no gene match: 2. The CDR3 totals 14 residues. The CDR3 bases that were read are TGTGCCAGTAGTATCGACAGGGGGCAAGATACG. Residues: CASSIDRGQDT. The full-length CDR3 reads as CASSIDRGQDTQYF.